These 16 T cell receptor beta chains were sequenced from one sample in a study of cytotoxic CD8 clonotypes in ibrutinib-treated CLL. Clones were read by immunoSEQ multiplex PCR, and TCRdb kept only the in-frame ones, dropping some. The sample lists some 130,000 clones, less than 90% occurring once. The sample here was PBMCs, taken after 24 months of ibrutinib treatment. The receptor set was obtained from a human donor with chronic lymphocytic leukemia.

This clone was seen a handful of times. This chain uses TRBV2 with TRBJ2-7, with 9 bases that match TRBD1. V trimming: 11 bases; J trimming: 6 bases; junction bases outside the gene matches: 11. This CDR3 spans 13 amino acids. Germline lookup yields CDR1 SNHLY and CDR2 FYNNEI. CDR3 nucleotides: TGTGCCGGACAGGGGATAGGGATGAGCGAGCAGTACTTC. Protein sequence: CAGQGIGMSEQYF.

The chain carries TRBV5-1 and TRBJ2-2; tentatively, D is TRBD1 (5 bases). V gave up 2 bases and J gave up 4 bases, with 12 bases separating them. The CDR3 is 15 residues long. Germline CDR1 is SGHRS and CDR2 is YFSETQ. CDR3 DNA sequence: TGCGCCAGCAGCTTAGCCAGGGTGAGCACCGGGGAGCTGTTTTTT. Amino acids: CASSLARVSTGELFF.

The chain recombines TRBV6-1 with TRBJ1-6; TRBD1 might be the D (6 bases). CDR1 is MNHNS and CDR2 is SASEGT in the germline V gene. This CDR3 spans 15 amino acids. V was clipped by 3 bases and J by 7 bases, with 13 bases between them. The CDR3 loop is CASSERDIRNSPLHF. The CDR3 nucleotides are TGTGCCAGCAGTGAGAGGGACATTAGGAATTCACCCCTCCACTTT.

The chain joins TRBV6-5 to TRBJ2-4; D tentatively reads TRBD1 or TRBD2 (6 bases each). Germline-derived CDR1 and CDR2 are MNHEY and SVGAGI. The CDR3 consists of 15 residues. Trimming pared 5 bases from V and 0 bases from J, leaving 11 bases between. As DNA, the CDR3 is TGTGCCAGCAGTAAAGGGGGGTTAGCCAAAAACATTCAGTACTTC. Its translation: CASSKGGLAKNIQYF.

CDR3 residues: CASSLAGRIYGYTF. Written as DNA, the CDR3 is TGTGCCAGCAGCTTGGCCGGGCGGATCTATGGCTACACCTTC. The J gene is TRBJ1-2, the V gene TRBV5-4; D is unresolved. CDR3 size: 14 residues. The V end was cut by 0 bases, the J end by 4 bases, with 10 bases between. Germline V CDR1 and CDR2: SGHNT, YYREEE (reference sequence).

The chain combines TRBV5-6 with TRBJ1-2; 8 positions agree with TRBD1. CDR1 is SGHDT and CDR2 is YYEEEE in the germline V gene. The CDR3 runs to 14 residues. Trimming at V came to 3 bases and at J to 10 bases, leaving 11 bases not matched to a gene. This chain's CDR3 is CASSSADRGGFYTF. DNA for the CDR3: TGTGCCAGCAGCTCTGCCGACAGGGGAGGTTTCTACACCTTC.

CDR3 bases: TGTGCCAGCAGCGCAGGGACTAGCGGGGGCGAGGAGCAGTACTTC. Protein product: CASSAGTSGGEEQYF. The chain recombines TRBV7-7 with TRBJ2-7, with TRBD2 matching over 14 bases. After removal of 5 bases from V and 7 bases from J, the junction contained 7 bases not matched to a gene. The V gene's germline CDR1 is SSHAT and CDR2 FNYEAQ (reference sequence). CDR3 size: 15 residues.

This chain's CDR3 is CASSLAGGLQETQYF. CDR3 nucleotide sequence: TGTGCCAGCAGCTTGGCGGGGGGACTTCAAGAGACCCAGTACTTC. V usage is TRBV5-6 and J usage is TRBJ2-5, with 7 bases lining up with TRBD2. Germline trimming cut 0 bases from V and 2 bases from J; bases unmatched to any gene: 4. Germline V gives CDR1 SGHDT, CDR2 YYEEEE. This CDR3 spans 15 amino acids.

V and J are TRBV28 and TRBJ1-6; 12 bases are shared with TRBD1. Germline CDR1 and CDR2: MDHEN and SYDVKM. V lost 6 bases to trimming and J lost 9 bases; unmatched junction nucleotides: 12. The CDR3 has 17 residues. The CDR3 region has the DNA TGTGCCAGCAGGGGGACAGGGGGCTCAACACGAGCTTCACCCCTCCACTTT. As protein: CASRGTGGSTRASPLHF.

The V and J genes are TRBV29-1 and TRBJ1-5; no firm D call. Trimming removed 4 bases at V and 3 bases at J, with 10 bases between. The CDR3 covers 13 residues. In germline, CDR1 is SQVTM, CDR2 ANQGSEA. The CDR3 loop is CSVAQGINQPQHF. CDR3 nucleotides: TGCAGCGTTGCCCAAGGCATCAATCAGCCCCAGCATTTT.

This chain uses TRBV4-3 with TRBJ1-2; 9 bases match TRBD1. The CDR3 contains 15 residues. The trim removed 7 bases at V and 7 bases at J, leaving 13 bases unmatched. CDR1 is LGHNA, CDR2 YSLEER, per germline. DNA for the CDR3: TGCGCCAGCACCCCCTCGGGACAGGGATTCGGTGGCTACACCTTC. It yields the protein CASTPSGQGFGGYTF.

This chain connects TRBV4-3 to TRBJ2-7; the D gene is possibly TRBD2 (7 bases). With 0 bases removed from V and 6 bases from J, the gap between germline ends came to 18 bases. Germline-derived CDR1 and CDR2 are LGHNA and YSLEER. This CDR3 has 16 amino acids. CDR3 nucleotides: TGCGCCAGCAGCCAAGATCTGGCGGGGGCCGTCCCCGAGCAGTACTTC. Translated: CASSQDLAGAVPEQYF.

The CDR3 DNA is TGTGCCAGCAGTTATAGCGGGGGGTACTACGAGCAGTACTTC. Translated, it gives CASSYSGGYYEQYF. The V and J genes are TRBV6-6 and TRBJ2-7, with 10 positions matching TRBD2. Trimming cost V 3 bases and J 3 bases; bases outside gene matches: 2. From germline, CDR1 is MNHNY and CDR2 SVGAGI (reference sequence). The CDR3 has 14 amino acids.

The V gene is TRBV6-5, the J gene TRBJ1-4; D call uncertain. The CDR3 runs to 15 residues. CDR1 is MNHEY, CDR2 SVGAGI, per germline. V shed 0 bases and J shed 8 bases, with 13 bases lying between them. CDR3 nucleotide sequence: TGTGCCAGCAGTTACTCGCGGGCTAGTCGAGAAAAACTGTTTTTT. This gives the protein CASSYSRASREKLFF.

The chain has TRBV14 and TRBJ1-5; 10 bases match TRBD1. The CDR3 is made up of 13 amino acids. CDR1 SGHDN and CDR2 FVKESK come from the germline V gene. Trimming took 3 bases from V and 7 from J; bases not matched to a gene: 0. The DNA for the CDR3 is TGTGCCAGCAGCCAGACAGGGGGCCAGCCCCAGCATTTT. This sequence encodes CASSQTGGQPQHF. Filled out from reference TRBV14 and TRBJ1-5, the complete variable domain reads EAGVTQFPSHSVIEKGQTVTLRCDPISGHDNLYWYRRVMGKEIKFLLHFVKESKQDESGMPNNRFLAERTGGTYSTLKVQPAELEDSGVYFCASSQTGGQPQHFGDGTRLSIL.

This chain joins TRBV5-6 and TRBJ2-2; D gene ambiguous. This CDR3 region has 12 residues. Looked up from germline, CDR1 is SGHDT and CDR2 is YYEEEE. V shed 1 base and J shed 6 bases, with 4 bases lying between them. The CDR3 protein is CASSLYAGELFF. In DNA, the CDR3 is TGTGCCAGCAGCTTGTACGCCGGGGAGCTGTTTTTT.